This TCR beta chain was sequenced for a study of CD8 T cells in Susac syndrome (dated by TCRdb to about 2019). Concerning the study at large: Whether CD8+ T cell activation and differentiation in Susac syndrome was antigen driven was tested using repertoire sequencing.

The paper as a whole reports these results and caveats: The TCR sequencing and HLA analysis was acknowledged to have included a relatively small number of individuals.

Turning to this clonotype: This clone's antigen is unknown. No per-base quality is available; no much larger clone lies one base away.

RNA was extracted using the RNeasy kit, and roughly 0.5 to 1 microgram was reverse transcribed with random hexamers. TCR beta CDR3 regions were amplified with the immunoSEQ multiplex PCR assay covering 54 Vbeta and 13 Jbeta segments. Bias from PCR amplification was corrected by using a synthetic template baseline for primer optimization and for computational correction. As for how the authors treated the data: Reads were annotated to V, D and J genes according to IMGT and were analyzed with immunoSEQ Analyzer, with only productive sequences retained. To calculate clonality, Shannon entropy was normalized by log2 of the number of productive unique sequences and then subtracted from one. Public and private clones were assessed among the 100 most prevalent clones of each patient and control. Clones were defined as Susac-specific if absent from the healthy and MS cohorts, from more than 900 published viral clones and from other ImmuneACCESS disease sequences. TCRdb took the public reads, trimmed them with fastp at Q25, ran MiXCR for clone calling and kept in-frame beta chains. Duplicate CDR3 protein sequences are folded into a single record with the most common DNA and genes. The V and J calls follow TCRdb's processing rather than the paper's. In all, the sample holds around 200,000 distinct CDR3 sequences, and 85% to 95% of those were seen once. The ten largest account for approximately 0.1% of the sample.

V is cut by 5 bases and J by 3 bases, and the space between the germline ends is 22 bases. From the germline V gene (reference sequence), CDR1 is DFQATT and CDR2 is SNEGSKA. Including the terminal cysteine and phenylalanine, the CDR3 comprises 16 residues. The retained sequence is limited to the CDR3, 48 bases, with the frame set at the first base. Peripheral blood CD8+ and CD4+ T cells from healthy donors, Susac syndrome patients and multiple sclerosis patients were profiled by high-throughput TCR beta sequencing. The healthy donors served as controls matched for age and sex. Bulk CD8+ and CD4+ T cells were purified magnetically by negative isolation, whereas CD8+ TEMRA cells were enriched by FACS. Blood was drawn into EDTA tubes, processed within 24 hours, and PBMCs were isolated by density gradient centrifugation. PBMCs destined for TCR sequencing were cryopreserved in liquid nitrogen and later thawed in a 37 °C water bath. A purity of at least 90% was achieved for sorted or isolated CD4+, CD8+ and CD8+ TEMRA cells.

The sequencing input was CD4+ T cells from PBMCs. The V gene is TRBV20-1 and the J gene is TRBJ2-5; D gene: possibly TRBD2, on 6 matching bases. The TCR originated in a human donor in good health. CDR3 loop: CSAPGPGARREETQYF. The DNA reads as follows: TGCAGTGCTCCTGGTCCTGGAGCGCGGAGGGAAGAGACCCAGTACTTC.